The T cell receptor beta chain described here comes from a study of blood T cell repertoires in COVID-19. Data came from immunoSEQ multiplex PCR; TCRdb stores just in-frame clones and leaves some out. The sample includes 100,000 to 150,000 clones, about 89% of them seen just once. This clone was counted a single time. V lost 3 bases and J 2 bases, leaving 13 bases between the germline ends. The CDR3 consists of 15 residues. Germline-derived CDR1 and CDR2 are KGHSH and LQKENI. This sequence joins TRBV18 and TRBJ1-2; D is ambiguous. Material: peripheral blood. The sequence derives from a woman in her sixties or seventies with COVID-19, enrolled during active disease. The DNA of the CDR3 is TGTGCCAGCTCACCTACGGGAGCAGCAAACTATGGCTACACCTTC. Translated: CASSPTGAANYGYTF.